These T cell receptor beta chains were read from a single sample in a study of PD-1 blockade in classical Hodgkin lymphoma. TCRdb's table, derived via immunoSEQ multiplex PCR, lists solely in-frame clones and lacks some. This sample yields tens of thousands of clones, of which approximately 69% are seen a single time; around 21% belongs to the top ten. The starting material was peripheral blood mononuclear cells (PBMCs), obtained at baseline. These receptors were collected from a human donor with classical Hodgkin lymphoma. Each CDR3 is given with its conserved first and last residue. The order of the fields is J gene, D gene, clone size, CDR3 length, V gene, CDR3 DNA, CDR3 protein. The D gene is left open where the match is weak. Size is omitted from some rows. Given values are once, few, many or a class for expanded clones.

TRBJ1-5,NA,once,12,TRBV28,TGTGCCAGCAGTTTATCAGACCAGCCCCAGCATTTT,CASSLSDQPQHF
TRBJ2-7,NA,once,14,TRBV10-3,TGTGCCACCGGCAACCGGGACCTACCCTACGAGCAGTACTTC,CATGNRDLPYEQYF
TRBJ2-2,NA,NA,15,TRBV28,TGTGCCAGCAGGAACCGGGCCCTGAACACCGGGGAGCTGTTTTTT,CASRNRALNTGELFF
TRBJ1-2,NA,NA,13,TRBV27,TGTGCCAGCAGTTTATATGGGTTAGGTGGCTACACCTTC,CASSLYGLGGYTF
TRBJ2-5,NA,NA,12,TRBV30,TGTGCCTGGAGTGTACTGGAAGAGACCCAGTACTTC,CAWSVLEETQYF
TRBJ1-1,NA,NA,12,TRBV7-2,TGTGCCAGCAGAGCCGTAGGGTTTGAAGCTTTCTTT,CASRAVGFEAFF
TRBJ1-1,NA,NA,15,TRBV14,TGTGCCAGCAGCCAAGAACGGGGGGCGCAGACTGAAGCTTTCTTT,CASSQERGAQTEAFF
TRBJ2-1,TRBD2,NA,15,TRBV14,TGTGCCAGCAGCCAAGTTCCGGGGGGGCGCAATGAGCAGTTCTTC,CASSQVPGGRNEQFF
TRBJ1-2,NA,few,14,TRBV5-1,TGCGCCAGCAGCTTGGACATTAACGGCTATGGCTACACCTTC,CASSLDINGYGYTF
TRBJ2-3,NA,NA,15,TRBV19,TGTGCCAGTATGCCATATGGGGGAGGAACAGATACGCAGTATTTT,CASMPYGGGTDTQYF
TRBJ2-5,NA,NA,16,TRBV7-7,TGTGCCAGCAGCTTAGGTAGAACGGTAGTAAAAGAGACCCAGTACTTC,CASSLGRTVVKETQYF
TRBJ2-5,TRBD2,NA,15,TRBV29-1,TGCAGCGTTGCTGTAGCGGGATTGGTCGGGGAGACCCAGTACTTC,CSVAVAGLVGETQYF
TRBJ2-5,TRBD2,NA,15,TRBV28,TGTGCCAGCAGTTTACGGGGGAGGGCCTCAGAGACCCAGTACTTC,CASSLRGRASETQYF
TRBJ2-6,TRBD1,NA,17,TRBV7-2,TGTGCCAGCAGCTTAATGGGGACAGGCACTGGGGCCAACGTCCTGACTTTC,CASSLMGTGTGANVLTF
TRBJ2-3,NA,few,15,TRBV9,TGTGCCAGCAGCGTAAGGCGGGATCTGGCAGATACGCAGTATTTT,CASSVRRDLADTQYF
TRBJ2-5,TRBD2,NA,14,TRBV6-5,TGTGCCAGCGCAGTTGCTAGCGGGCAAGAGACCCAGTACTTC,CASAVASGQETQYF
TRBJ2-5,NA,NA,11,TRBV30,TGTGCCTGGAGCGCTCAAGAGACCCAGTACTTC,CAWSAQETQYF
TRBJ1-5,NA,NA,17,TRBV2,TGTGCCAGCAGTGAAGGCGAACGGGGTTATAGCAATCAGCCCCAGCATTTT,CASSEGERGYSNQPQHF
TRBJ2-1,NA,once,10,TRBV19,TGTGCCAGTAGGGGAACTGAGCAGTTCTTC,CASRGTEQFF
TRBJ1-6,NA,NA,14,TRBV27,TGTGCCAGCAGTTTTCAAGTGGGGAATTCACCCCTCCACTTT,CASSFQVGNSPLHF
TRBJ1-1,NA,NA,15,TRBV6-1,TGTGCCAGCAGTGACCAGGGTAGCATGAACACTGAAGCTTTCTTT,CASSDQGSMNTEAFF
TRBJ2-6,TRBD1,NA,15,TRBV19,TGTGCCAGTAGAGGCAGGGGGCTCGGGGCCAACGTCCTGACTTTC,CASRGRGLGANVLTF
TRBJ1-6,NA,NA,13,TRBV6-4,TGTGCCAGCAGTGACTCGGACAATTCACCCCTCCACTTT,CASSDSDNSPLHF
TRBJ2-7,NA,few,13,TRBV4-3,TGCGCCAGCAGCCGCGGCGGGATTTACGAGCAGTACTTC,CASSRGGIYEQYF
TRBJ2-3,NA,once,14,TRBV4-3,TGCGCCAGCAGCCCAAGCTATAGCACAGATACGCAGTATTTT,CASSPSYSTDTQYF
TRBJ1-5,NA,NA,14,TRBV4-2,TGTGCCAGCAGCCAAGGATGGGGGAATCAGCCCCAGCATTTT,CASSQGWGNQPQHF
TRBJ1-2,NA,few,14,TRBV9,TGTGCCAGCAGCGCTCAGCAGGACCACTATGGCTACACCTTC,CASSAQQDHYGYTF
TRBJ2-5,TRBD2,once,17,TRBV19,TGTGCCAGTAGTATTCGTGGACTAGCGGGAGGGGGAGAGACCCAGTACTTC,CASSIRGLAGGGETQYF
TRBJ1-6,NA,NA,14,TRBV2,TGTGCCAGCACGACAGCCAGCTATAATTCACCCCTCCACTTT,CASTTASYNSPLHF
TRBJ2-7,NA,few,13,TRBV11-2,TGTGCCAGCAGCTTAGCAATAGGCTACGAGCAGTACTTC,CASSLAIGYEQYF
TRBJ2-3,NA,NA,14,TRBV7-2,TGTGCCAGCAGCTTGCGGCTAGCCGCAGATACGCAGTATTTT,CASSLRLAADTQYF
TRBJ2-7,TRBD2,few,13,TRBV29-1,TGCAGCGCTGGGACTAGCGGAGTATACGAGCAGTACTTC,CSAGTSGVYEQYF
TRBJ1-1,TRBD1,NA,16,TRBV5-6,TGTGCCAGCAGCACCCGGACAGGGTTGAGAAACACTGAAGCTTTCTTT,CASSTRTGLRNTEAFF
TRBJ1-5,NA,NA,15,TRBV2,TGTGCCAGCAGGGCAGGTCCCGAGGGACGTCAGCCCCAGCATTTT,CASRAGPEGRQPQHF
TRBJ2-1,TRBD2,NA,16,TRBV6-5,TGTGCCAGCAGTTCACTCCATAGCGGGAGGTACGGTGAGCAGTTCTTC,CASSSLHSGRYGEQFF
TRBJ1-1,NA,NA,14,TRBV9,TGTGCCAGCAGCGTAGTAGGGGTGGGGACTGAAGCTTTCTTT,CASSVVGVGTEAFF
TRBJ2-1,TRBD1,NA,15,TRBV7-8,TGTGCCAGCAGGCCGACAGGGGCAGTGGGTGATGAGCAGTTCTTC,CASRPTGAVGDEQFF
TRBJ2-7,TRBD1,NA,16,TRBV4-3,TGCGCCAGCAGCCAAGACAGGGGACAGGGCTCCTACGAGCAGTACTTC,CASSQDRGQGSYEQYF
TRBJ1-2,NA,NA,15,TRBV7-9,TGTGCCAGCAGCTCATCGGGGGGAAAGAACTATGGCTACACCTTC,CASSSSGGKNYGYTF
TRBJ2-7,NA,once,11,TRBV10-3,TGTGCCATCAGTGAGTTCGGAGAGCAGTACTTC,CAISEFGEQYF
TRBJ2-7,NA,few,14,TRBV28,TGTGCCAGCAGTTTGTGGCAGGAAATCTACGAGCAGTACTTC,CASSLWQEIYEQYF
TRBJ1-5,NA,NA,16,TRBV9,TGTGCCAGCAGCGTGGGAGGGACATCCGATAATCAGCCCCAGCATTTT,CASSVGGTSDNQPQHF
TRBJ2-2,NA,NA,14,TRBV9,TGTGCCAGCAGCGTAAGCATGTCACCCGGGGAGCTGTTTTTT,CASSVSMSPGELFF
TRBJ2-5,NA,NA,14,TRBV7-3,TGTGCCAGCAGCCCCTTCGGGGGCGGGGAGACCCAGTACTTC,CASSPFGGGETQYF
TRBJ1-2,NA,NA,14,TRBV9,TGTGCCAGCAGCGTAGGGAAGGGTAGCTATGGCTACACCTTC,CASSVGKGSYGYTF
TRBJ1-5,NA,NA,15,TRBV5-8,TGTGCCAGCAGCTTTGACTTCGGGAATAATCAGCCCCAGCATTTT,CASSFDFGNNQPQHF
TRBJ2-2,NA,NA,15,TRBV5-1,TGCGCCAGCAGCTTGGCCCGACCTAACACCGGGGAGCTGTTTTTT,CASSLARPNTGELFF
TRBJ2-7,NA,NA,13,TRBV10-2,TGCGCCAGCAGTGTGACAGCATCCTACGAGCAGTACTTC,CASSVTASYEQYF
TRBJ1-1,NA,medium-sized,15,TRBV2,TGTGCCAGCAGTGAACGGGGGGGGTTGAACACTGAAGCTTTCTTT,CASSERGGLNTEAFF
TRBJ2-1,NA,NA,18,TRBV11-3,TGTGCCAGCAGCCTAGGGGTCCGCCTGGGGACACCCTACAATGAGCAGTTCTTC,CASSLGVRLGTPYNEQFF
TRBJ1-5,NA,once,14,TRBV11-3,TGTGCCAGCAGCTTATCGGGTGGCAATCAGCCCCAGCATTTT,CASSLSGGNQPQHF
TRBJ1-4,NA,NA,14,TRBV9,TGTGCCAGCAGCTCGGGGGGCCTTGATGAAAAACTGTTTTTT,CASSSGGLDEKLFF
TRBJ2-5,NA,once,15,TRBV5-6,TGTGCCAGCAGCTTATTGGCACCGGCCCAAGAGACCCAGTACTTC,CASSLLAPAQETQYF
TRBJ1-1,TRBD1,NA,12,TRBV28,TGTGCCAGCAGTCTGGGGACAGGTGAAGCTTTCTTT,CASSLGTGEAFF
TRBJ2-7,TRBD2,NA,13,TRBV29-1,TGCAGCGTTGGGACTAGCGGGGCCTACGAGCAGTACTTC,CSVGTSGAYEQYF
TRBJ2-2,NA,NA,18,TRBV7-9,TGTGCCAGCAGCTTAATCGGGAAAGGACCCGCGGGTACCGGGGAGCTGTTTTTT,CASSLIGKGPAGTGELFF
TRBJ1-2,NA,NA,11,TRBV25-1,TGTGCCAGCAGTGAAGGACACAGGTACACCTTC,CASSEGHRYTF
TRBJ1-5,NA,NA,15,TRBV7-2,TGTGCCAGCAGCTTACCGGGGGTGATGGGGCAGCCCCAGCATTTT,CASSLPGVMGQPQHF
TRBJ2-1,TRBD2,NA,17,TRBV9,TGTGCCAGCAGCGTAGCTTTGGCTAGCGGGAGTTTACCTGAGCAGTTCTTC,CASSVALASGSLPEQFF